The 27 T cell receptor beta chains below come from one sample, sequenced in a study of shared clonotypes between healthy human individuals. Data came from immunoSEQ multiplex PCR; TCRdb stores just in-frame clones and leaves some out. The sample records 950,000 to 1,100,000 clones, approximately 80% being singletons. Material for sequencing was memory CD4+ T cells from PBMCs. Subset defined: CD45RA-negative fraction. These receptors were obtained from a man between 18 and 35 years old in good health. Some clones in this sample may be carry-over from other donors' samples.

The chain joins TRBV27 to TRBJ2-3, with 8 bases identical to TRBD1. The CDR3 covers 15 residues. The J segment lost 1 base and the V segment lost 5 bases, leaving 5 bases of the junction unmatched. CDR1 and CDR2 from the germline V gene are MNHEY and SMNVEV (reference sequence). The CDR3 DNA reads TGTGCCAGCAGTATGTTACAGGGGGGCACAGATACGCAGTATTTT. It encodes CASSMLQGGTDTQYF.

The chain has TRBV5-1 and TRBJ1-2, with TRBD1 matching over 10 bases. The CDR3 extends over 14 amino acids. Losses at the gene ends were 2 bases for V and 4 bases for J; bases not matched to a gene: 2. CDR1 SGHRS and CDR2 YFSETQ come from the germline V gene. As DNA, the CDR3 is TGCGCCAGCAGCTTCGGGACAGGGGCCTATGGCTACACCTTC. It is translated as CASSFGTGAYGYTF.

In this sample, this clone turned up a few times. The chain carries TRBV5-4 and TRBJ1-5; 9 bases align to TRBD1. Germline values: CDR1 SGHNT, CDR2 YYREEE (reference sequence). The CDR3 totals 14 residues. The J segment lost 4 bases and the V segment lost 5 bases, leaving 4 bases of the junction unmatched. The CDR3 DNA reads TGTGCCAGCAGTTCGGGGACAGGGAATCAGCCCCAGCATTTT. It codes for CASSSGTGNQPQHF.

In this sample, this clone turned up a few times. The gene calls are TRBV18 and TRBJ1-1; D call uncertain. Germline V CDR1 and CDR2: KGHSH, LQKENI. The ends were cut back, 6 bases at V and 1 base at J, with 18 bases in the middle. This CDR3 contains 16 residues. CDR3 region: CASSRNQFTENTEAFF. The CDR3 DNA is TGTGCCAGCTCTCGCAACCAGTTCACCGAGAACACTGAAGCTTTCTTT. Full variable domain (missing parts from reference TRBV18 and TRBJ1-1): NAGVMQNPRHLVRRRGQEARLRCSPMKGHSHVYWYRQLPEEGLKFMVYLQKENIIDESGMPKERFSAEFPKEGPSILRIQQVVRGDSAAYFCASSRNQFTENTEAFFGQGTRLTVV.

As concerns this clone: Additional DNA sequences in this sample encode the identical CDR3. The chain recombines TRBV6-4 with TRBJ2-3, with TRBD2 as a possible D gene (6 bases). Germline V gene sequence: CDR1 MRHNA, CDR2 SNTAGT. V shed 2 bases and J shed 6 bases, with 12 bases lying between them. There are 14 residues in the CDR3. The CDR3, as DNA: TGTGCCAGCAGTGACGGCGGCGGGACCGATACGCAGTATTTT. This encodes CASSDGGGTDTQYF.

This chain connects TRBV2 to TRBJ1-2; the match to TRBD1 covers 9 bases. The CDR3 has 14 residues. Germline V gene lookup returns CDR1 SNHLY and CDR2 FYNNEI. J was trimmed by 2 bases and V by 10 bases; bases with no gene match: 8. The CDR3 DNA reads TGTGCCAACACTGCCGGGACAGGGAACTATGGCTACACCTTC. It encodes CANTAGTGNYGYTF.

This chain connects TRBV5-1 to TRBJ2-3; 8 nucleotides match TRBD2. This CDR3 is 16 amino acids long. J lost 3 bases, V lost 3 bases, and 9 bases had no gene match. CDR1 and CDR2 (germline): SGHRS, YFSETQ. CDR3 in amino acids: CASSWGGSGDTDTQYF. For the CDR3, the DNA is TGCGCCAGCAGCTGGGGAGGTAGCGGGGATACAGATACGCAGTATTTT.

The J gene is TRBJ2-1, the V gene TRBV7-9; D call uncertain. V dropped 5 bases and J dropped 0 bases, with 11 bases sitting between them. CDR3 length: 15 amino acids. CDR1 and CDR2 from the germline V gene are SEHNR and FQNEAQ (reference sequence). CDR3 sequence: CASSPLGSSYNEQFF. The CDR3, as DNA: TGTGCCAGCAGCCCCTTAGGATCCTCCTACAATGAGCAGTTCTTC.

This rearrangement joins TRBV6-1 to TRBJ2-7, with D maybe TRBD1 (6 bases). The CDR3 consists of 14 residues. Germline CDR1 is MNHNS and CDR2 is SASEGT. Trimming stripped 8 bases from V and 4 bases from J, with 18 bases between. The CDR3 spells CASFPGSGVYEQYF. The CDR3 DNA reads TGTGCCAGCTTCCCCGGGTCAGGGGTTTACGAGCAGTACTTC.

A few counts support this clone. This chain uses TRBV10-1 with TRBJ1-1; D call uncertain. This CDR3 comprises 15 residues. Trimming stripped 5 bases from V and 1 base from J, with 14 bases between. Looked up from germline, CDR1 is WNHNN and CDR2 is SYGVQD (reference sequence). In DNA form, the CDR3 reads TGCGCCAGCAGTCCCTCCGGCCCGTGGAACACTGAAGCTTTCTTT. Amino acid sequence: CASSPSGPWNTEAFF.

As to this clone: A far larger clone is just one base off, so this is likely a read error. At the DNA level, this CDR3 is encoded by other sequences in the same sample as well. The CDR3 spells CASSWGTDSYEQYF. The CDR3 nucleotides read TGCGCCAGCAGCTGGGGGACGGACTCCTACGAGCAGTACTTC. This chain uses TRBV5-1 with TRBJ2-7; D possibly uses TRBD1 or TRBD2 (5 bases each). The CDR3 has 14 residues. CDR1 SGHRS and CDR2 YFSETQ come from the germline V gene. V was pared by 3 bases and J by 0 bases, with 10 bases between.

As regards this clone: Since a far larger clone is one base different, this is likely a read error. V and J are TRBV7-9 and TRBJ2-3; TRBD1 or TRBD2 may be the D gene (5 bases each). CDR3 size: 17 residues. Germline CDR1 reads SEHNR; CDR2 reads FQNEAQ (reference sequence). The CDR3 protein is CANSLRAGMERADTQYF. The CDR3 DNA is TGTGCCAACAGCTTGCGGGCAGGGATGGAGAGGGCAGATACGCAGTATTTT. The full variable domain, with the rest looked up from reference TRBV7-9 and TRBJ2-3, is DTGVSQNPRHKITKRGQNVTFRCDPISEHNRLYWYRQTLGQGPEFLTYFQNEAQLEKSRLLSDRFSAERPKGSFSTLEIQRTEQGDSAMYLCANSLRAGMERADTQYFGPGTRLTVL.

The chain has TRBV5-1 and TRBJ1-2; D remains ambiguous. V was clipped by 0 bases and J by 6 bases, with 12 bases between them. The V gene's germline CDR1 is SGHRS and CDR2 YFSETQ. The CDR3 contains 14 residues. CDR3 amino acids: CASSLAGAANGYTF. The DNA of the CDR3 is TGCGCCAGCAGCTTGGCCGGAGCAGCTAATGGCTACACCTTC. Looking up the rest from reference TRBV5-1 and TRBJ1-2 gives the full variable domain: KAGVTQTPRYLIKTRGQQVTLSCSPISGHRSVSWYQQTPGQGLQFLFEYFSETQRNKGNFPGRFSGRQFSNSRSEMNVSTLELGDSALYLCASSLAGAANGYTFGSGTRLTVV.

J is TRBJ1-2 and V is TRBV6-1; D gene unclear. Trimming shortened V by 2 bases and J by 5 bases, and 24 bases separated the two germline ends. The V gene's germline CDR1 is MNHNS and CDR2 SASEGT. The CDR3 extends over 18 amino acids. The CDR3 DNA is TGTGCCAGCAGTGAACTCGTCGTTGAGGACTGGACGAAATATGGCTACACCTTC. Protein sequence: CASSELVVEDWTKYGYTF.

With respect to this clone: A clone one base away is much larger, so this may be a read error. The genes are TRBV28 and TRBJ1-1; D is uncertain. Germline V gives CDR1 MDHEN, CDR2 SYDVKM. V gave up 3 bases and J gave up 3 bases, with 5 bases separating them. The CDR3 has 12 amino acids. CDR3 protein: CASSFADTEAFF. The CDR3, as DNA: TGTGCCAGCAGTTTCGCGGACACTGAAGCTTTCTTT.

The CDR3 DNA reads TGCGCCAGCAGCGTGACTGGGGCCTACGAGCAGTACTTC. This encodes CASSVTGAYEQYF. V is TRBV5-1 and J is TRBJ2-7; D unclear. The CDR3 has 13 residues. Trimming removed 4 bases at V and 2 bases at J, with 10 bases between. The germline CDR1 and CDR2 sequences are SGHRS and YFSETQ. The full variable domain, completed using reference TRBV5-1 and TRBJ2-7, is KAGVTQTPRYLIKTRGQQVTLSCSPISGHRSVSWYQQTPGQGLQFLFEYFSETQRNKGNFPGRFSGRQFSNSRSEMNVSTLELGDSALYLCASSVTGAYEQYFGPGTRLTVT.

The CDR3 sequence is CASSPPATLWGGNNEQFF. The CDR3 nucleotides read TGTGCCAGCAGCCCCCCGGCTACCCTCTGGGGGGGTAACAATGAGCAGTTCTTC. The chain joins TRBV7-9 to TRBJ2-1; 7 nucleotides match TRBD2. This CDR3 spans 18 amino acids. Trimming at V came to 5 bases and at J to 5 bases, leaving 18 bases not matched to a gene. Germline lookup yields CDR1 SEHNR and CDR2 FQNEAQ (reference sequence).

This chain connects TRBV6-1 to TRBJ1-2; perhaps TRBD1 as D (6 bases). V was shortened by 4 bases and J by 0 bases, with 15 bases between the two germline ends. This CDR3 contains 16 residues. Per the germline V gene, CDR1 is MNHNS and CDR2 is SASEGT. The CDR3 reads CASSVSGVGANYGYTF. The CDR3 nucleotides are TGTGCCAGCAGTGTGTCAGGGGTAGGAGCTAACTATGGCTACACCTTC.

V usage is TRBV29-1 and J usage is TRBJ1-2, with D tentatively TRBD1 (5 bases). The CDR3 length is 15 residues. The germline V gene has CDR1 SQVTM and CDR2 ANQGSEA. The V end lost 5 bases, the J end lost 5 bases, and 21 bases lay between the germline ends. CDR3 sequence: CSVRGRASAGYGYTF. CDR3 nucleotide sequence: TGCAGCGTTCGGGGGAGGGCGAGTGCGGGGTATGGCTACACCTTC.

The chain couples TRBV6-5 to TRBJ2-1; weak D call: TRBD2 (6 bases). Trimming took off 7 bases at V and 6 bases at J, with 10 bases between the two ends. Germline values: CDR1 MNHEY, CDR2 SVGAGI. The CDR3 is made up of 12 amino acids. CDR3: CASTGTGNEQFF. In DNA form, the CDR3 reads TGTGCCAGCACTGGGACTGGCAATGAGCAGTTCTTC.

CDR3 sequence: CASSSGLAGYFETQYF. The CDR3 DNA follows: TGTGCCAGCAGCTCTGGACTAGCGGGATACTTTGAGACCCAGTACTTC. This chain joins TRBV7-9 and TRBJ2-5; 12 bases align to TRBD2. Per germline, CDR1 SEHNR and CDR2 FQNEAQ (reference sequence). The CDR3 covers 16 residues. V gave up 4 bases and J gave up 5 bases; unmatched junction bases: 8.

Concerning this clone: This sample includes further DNA sequences coding for the same CDR3. J is TRBJ1-1 and V is TRBV7-9; D is ambiguous. CDR1 and CDR2 from the germline V gene are SEHNR and FQNEAQ (reference sequence). V lost 3 bases, J lost 1 base, and 9 bases lay in between. This CDR3 region has 14 residues. In DNA form, the CDR3 reads TGTGCCAGCAGCTTCGGCAGGACGAACACTGAAGCTTTCTTT. This gives the protein CASSFGRTNTEAFF.

The V gene is TRBV7-2, the J gene TRBJ1-1, with a possible D match to TRBD1 (6 bases). V was clipped by 3 bases and J by 3 bases, with 8 bases between them. The CDR3 spans 13 residues. CDR1 and CDR2 from the germline V gene are SGHTA and FQGNSA. CDR3 sequence (DNA): TGTGCCAGCAGCTTCCACAGGGACACTGAAGCTTTCTTT. Its translation: CASSFHRDTEAFF.

The chain recombines TRBV28 with TRBJ1-1; 9 positions match TRBD1. Germline CDR1 reads MDHEN; CDR2 reads SYDVKM. The length of the CDR3 is 14 residues. V dropped 6 bases and J dropped 7; count of bases not matched to a gene: 9. The DNA of the CDR3 is TGTGCCAGCAGCAGCGGACAGGGGCCTCATGAAGCTTTCTTT. Translation: CASSSGQGPHEAFF.

This chain uses TRBV5-1 with TRBJ1-2; no definite D call. Germline V gives CDR1 SGHRS, CDR2 YFSETQ. V was shortened by 4 bases and J by 7 bases, with 17 bases between the two germline ends. The CDR3 contains 14 residues. CDR3 protein: CASSEDDGIGGYTF. The CDR3 DNA sequence: TGCGCCAGCAGCGAGGATGATGGGATAGGTGGCTACACCTTC. Variable domain in full (rest from reference TRBV5-1 and TRBJ1-2): KAGVTQTPRYLIKTRGQQVTLSCSPISGHRSVSWYQQTPGQGLQFLFEYFSETQRNKGNFPGRFSGRQFSNSRSEMNVSTLELGDSALYLCASSEDDGIGGYTFGSGTRLTVV.

The rearrangement joins TRBV6-1 to TRBJ1-1; 8 bases align to TRBD1. This CDR3 spans 15 amino acids. V gave up 7 bases and J gave up 1 base; unmatched junction bases: 8. Germline CDR1 is MNHNS and CDR2 is SASEGT. The CDR3 DNA follows: TGTGCCAGCACTCTAGAGGGACAGGCGAACACTGAAGCTTTCTTT. It specifies CASTLEGQANTEAFF.

This clone was observed a few times. Other DNA sequences in the sample encode the same CDR3. In nucleotides, the CDR3 is TGCAGTGCTTTAGTCCAAGAGACCCAGTACTTC. Residues: CSALVQETQYF. The chain couples TRBV20-1 to TRBJ2-5; D not resolved. Germline assignment: CDR1 DFQATT and CDR2 SNEGSKA (reference sequence). CDR3 size: 11 residues. V gave up 5 bases and J gave up 1 base, with 5 bases separating them.